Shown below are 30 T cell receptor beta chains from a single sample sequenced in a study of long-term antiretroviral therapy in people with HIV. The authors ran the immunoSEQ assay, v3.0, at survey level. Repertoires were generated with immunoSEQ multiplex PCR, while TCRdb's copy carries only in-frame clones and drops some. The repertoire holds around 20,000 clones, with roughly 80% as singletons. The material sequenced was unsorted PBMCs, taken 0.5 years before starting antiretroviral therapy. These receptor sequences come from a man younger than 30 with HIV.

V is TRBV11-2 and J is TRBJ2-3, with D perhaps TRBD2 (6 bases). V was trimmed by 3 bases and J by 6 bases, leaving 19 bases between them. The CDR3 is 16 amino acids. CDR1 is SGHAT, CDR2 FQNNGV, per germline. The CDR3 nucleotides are TGTGCCAGCAGCTTGGCGGGACGGGCTAAGTCCGATACGCAGTATTTT. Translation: CASSLAGRAKSDTQYF.

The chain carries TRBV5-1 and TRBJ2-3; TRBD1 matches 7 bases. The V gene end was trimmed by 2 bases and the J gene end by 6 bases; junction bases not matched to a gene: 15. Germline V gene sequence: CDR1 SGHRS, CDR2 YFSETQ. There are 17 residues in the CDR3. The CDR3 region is CASSFRPGTVEWDTQYF. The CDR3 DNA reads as TGCGCCAGCAGCTTTAGGCCCGGGACAGTTGAATGGGATACGCAGTATTTT.

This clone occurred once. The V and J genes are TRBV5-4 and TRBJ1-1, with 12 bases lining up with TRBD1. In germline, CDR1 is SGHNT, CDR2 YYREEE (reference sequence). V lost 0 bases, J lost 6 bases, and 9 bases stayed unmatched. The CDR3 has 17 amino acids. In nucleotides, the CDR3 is TGTGCCAGCAGCTTGGAAGGGACAGGGGGCGAAGGGTCTGAAGCTTTCTTT. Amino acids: CASSLEGTGGEGSEAFF.

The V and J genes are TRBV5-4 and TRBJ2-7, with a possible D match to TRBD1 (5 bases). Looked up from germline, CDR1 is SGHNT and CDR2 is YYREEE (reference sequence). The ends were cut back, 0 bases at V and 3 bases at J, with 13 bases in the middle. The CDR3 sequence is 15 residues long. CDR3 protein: CASSLEKGSFYEQYF. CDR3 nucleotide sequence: TGTGCCAGCAGCTTGGAAAAGGGGTCATTCTACGAGCAGTACTTC.

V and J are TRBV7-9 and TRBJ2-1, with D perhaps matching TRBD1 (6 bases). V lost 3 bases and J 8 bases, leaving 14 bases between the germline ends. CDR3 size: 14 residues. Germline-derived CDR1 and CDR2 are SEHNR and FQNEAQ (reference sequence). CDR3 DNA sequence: TGTGCCAGCAGCTTGGCGACCAGGGGCGATGAGCAGTTCTTC. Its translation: CASSLATRGDEQFF.

The CDR3, as DNA: TGTGCCAGCAGCCATCCCCAGGACAGAGACTATGGCTACACCTTC. Amino acids: CASSHPQDRDYGYTF. The chain combines TRBV7-9 with TRBJ1-2; tentatively, D is TRBD1 (6 bases). The ends were cut back, 5 bases at V and 3 bases at J, with 16 bases in the middle. The length of the CDR3 is 15 residues. Per germline, CDR1 SEHNR and CDR2 FQNEAQ (reference sequence).

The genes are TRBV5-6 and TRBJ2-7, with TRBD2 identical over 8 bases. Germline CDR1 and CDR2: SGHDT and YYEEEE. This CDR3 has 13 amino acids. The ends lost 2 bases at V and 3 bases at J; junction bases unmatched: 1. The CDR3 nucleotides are TGTGCCAGCAGCTTCGGGGGGGACTACGAGCAGTACTTC. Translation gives CASSFGGDYEQYF.

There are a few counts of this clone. The CDR3 sequence is CASIHPGGISAGELFF. Here the CDR3 DNA reads TGTGCCAGCATCCACCCGGGAGGCATTAGCGCCGGGGAGCTGTTTTTT. V and J are TRBV7-9 and TRBJ2-2; 7 positions match TRBD2. CDR3 length: 16 amino acids. Unmatched junction bases numbered 14, after V lost 7 bases and J lost 6 bases. Germline-derived CDR1 and CDR2 are SEHNR and FQNEAQ (reference sequence).

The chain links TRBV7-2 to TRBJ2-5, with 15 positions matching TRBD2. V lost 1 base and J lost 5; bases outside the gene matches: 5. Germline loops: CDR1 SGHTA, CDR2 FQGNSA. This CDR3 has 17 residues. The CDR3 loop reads CASSLEGLAGGWETQYF. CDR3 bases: TGTGCCAGCAGCTTAGAAGGACTAGCGGGGGGGTGGGAGACCCAGTACTTC. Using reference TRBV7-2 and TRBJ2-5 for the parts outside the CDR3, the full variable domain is GAGVSQSPSNKVTEKGKDVELRCDPISGHTALYWYRQSLGQGLEFLIYFQGNSAPDKSGLPSDRFSAERTGGSVSTLTIQRTQQEDSAVYLCASSLEGLAGGWETQYFGPGTRLLVL.

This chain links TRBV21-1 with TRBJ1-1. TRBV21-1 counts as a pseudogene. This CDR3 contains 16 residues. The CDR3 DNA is TGTGCCAGCAGCAACCCTGAGGGCGGAATGAACACTGAAGCTTTCTTT. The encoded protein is CASSNPEGGMNTEAFF.

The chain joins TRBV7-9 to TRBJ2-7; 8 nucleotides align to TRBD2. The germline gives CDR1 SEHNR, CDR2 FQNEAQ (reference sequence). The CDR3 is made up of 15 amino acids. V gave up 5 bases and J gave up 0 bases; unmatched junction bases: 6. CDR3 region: CASSVLSGNSYEQYF. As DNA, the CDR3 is TGTGCCAGCAGCGTACTTAGCGGGAACTCCTACGAGCAGTACTTC.

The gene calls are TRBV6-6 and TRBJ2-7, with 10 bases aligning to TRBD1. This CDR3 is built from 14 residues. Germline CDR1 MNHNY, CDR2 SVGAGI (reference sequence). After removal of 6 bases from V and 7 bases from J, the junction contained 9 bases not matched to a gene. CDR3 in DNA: TGTGCCAGCAGGACAGGGGGCGTAAAAGGGGAGCAGTACTTC. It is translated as CASRTGGVKGEQYF.

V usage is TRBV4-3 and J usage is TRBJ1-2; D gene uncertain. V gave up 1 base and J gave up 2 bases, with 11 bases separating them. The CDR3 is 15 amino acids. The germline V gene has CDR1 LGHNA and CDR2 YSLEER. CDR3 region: CASSQGGEMNYGYTF. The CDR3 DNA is TGCGCCAGCAGCCAAGGGGGAGAAATGAACTATGGCTACACCTTC.

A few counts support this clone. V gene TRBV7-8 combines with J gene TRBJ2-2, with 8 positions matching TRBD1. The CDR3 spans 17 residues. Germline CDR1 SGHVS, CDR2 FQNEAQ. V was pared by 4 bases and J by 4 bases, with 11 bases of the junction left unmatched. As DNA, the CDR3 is TGTGCCAGCAGCTACAACTCGGACAGGGCGGCCACCGGGGAGCTGTTTTTT. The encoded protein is CASSYNSDRAATGELFF.

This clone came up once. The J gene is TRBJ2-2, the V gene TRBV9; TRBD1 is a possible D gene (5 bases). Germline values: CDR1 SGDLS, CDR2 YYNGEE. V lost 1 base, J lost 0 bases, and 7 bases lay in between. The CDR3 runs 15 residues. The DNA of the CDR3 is TGTGCCAGCAGCGTAACAGGTGCGAACACCGGGGAGCTGTTTTTT. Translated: CASSVTGANTGELFF.

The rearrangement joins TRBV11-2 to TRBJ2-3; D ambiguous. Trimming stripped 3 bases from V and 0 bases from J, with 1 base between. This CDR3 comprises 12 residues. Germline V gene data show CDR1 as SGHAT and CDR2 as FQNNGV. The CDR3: CASSFSTDTQYF. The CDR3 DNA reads TGTGCCAGCAGCTTCAGCACAGATACGCAGTATTTT.

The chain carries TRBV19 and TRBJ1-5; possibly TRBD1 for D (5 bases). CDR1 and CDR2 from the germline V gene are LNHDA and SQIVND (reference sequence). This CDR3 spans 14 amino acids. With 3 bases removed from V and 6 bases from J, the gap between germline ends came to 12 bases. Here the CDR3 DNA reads TGTGCCAGTAGTATTTACAGGACAAGTCAGCCCCAGCATTTT. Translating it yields CASSIYRTSQPQHF.

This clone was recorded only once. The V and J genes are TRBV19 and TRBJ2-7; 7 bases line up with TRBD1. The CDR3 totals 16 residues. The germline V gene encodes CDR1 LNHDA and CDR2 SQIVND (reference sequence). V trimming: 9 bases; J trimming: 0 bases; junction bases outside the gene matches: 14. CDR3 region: CASAPSDRALSYEQYF. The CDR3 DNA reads TGTGCCAGCGCTCCTTCCGACAGGGCACTCTCCTACGAGCAGTACTTC. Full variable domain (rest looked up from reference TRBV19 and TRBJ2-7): DGGITQSPKYLFRKEGQNVTLSCEQNLNHDAMYWYRQDPGQGLRLIYYSQIVNDFQKGDIAEGYSVSREKKESFPLTVTSAQKNPTAFYLCASAPSDRALSYEQYFGPGTRLTVT.

In DNA form, the CDR3 reads TGTGCCAGCAGCTTAGTTGGGACTAGCGGACCCAATGAGCAGTTCTTC. Amino acid sequence: CASSLVGTSGPNEQFF. The chain joins TRBV7-9 to TRBJ2-1; 11 bases agree with TRBD2. V shed 1 base, J shed 6 bases, and the junction held 5 bases outside the gene matches. The CDR3 runs 16 residues. CDR1 and CDR2 (germline): SEHNR, FQNEAQ (reference sequence).

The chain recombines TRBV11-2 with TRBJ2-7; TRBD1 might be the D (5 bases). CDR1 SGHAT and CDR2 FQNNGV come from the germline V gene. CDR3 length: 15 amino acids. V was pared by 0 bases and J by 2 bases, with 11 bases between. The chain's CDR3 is CASSLDPTGAYEQYF. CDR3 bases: TGTGCCAGCAGCTTAGACCCTACAGGTGCCTACGAGCAGTACTTC.

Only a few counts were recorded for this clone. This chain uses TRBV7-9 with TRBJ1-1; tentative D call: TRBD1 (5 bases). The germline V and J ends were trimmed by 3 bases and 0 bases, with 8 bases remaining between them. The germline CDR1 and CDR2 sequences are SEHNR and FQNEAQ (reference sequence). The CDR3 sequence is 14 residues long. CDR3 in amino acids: CASSFKGLNTEAFF. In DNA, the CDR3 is TGTGCCAGCAGCTTCAAGGGGTTGAACACTGAAGCTTTCTTT. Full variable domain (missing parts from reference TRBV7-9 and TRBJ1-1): DTGVSQNPRHKITKRGQNVTFRCDPISEHNRLYWYRQTLGQGPEFLTYFQNEAQLEKSRLLSDRFSAERPKGSFSTLEIQRTEQGDSAMYLCASSFKGLNTEAFFGQGTRLTVV.

CDR3 sequence reads: CASSPDRVAREAFF. For the CDR3, the DNA is TGTGCCAGCAGCCCAGACAGGGTCGCGAGGGAAGCTTTCTTT. The V call is TRBV5-4, the J call TRBJ1-1; 7 bases are shared with TRBD1. Per germline, CDR1 SGHNT and CDR2 YYREEE (reference sequence). The CDR3 runs to 14 residues. V lost 4 bases to trimming and J lost 8 bases; unmatched junction nucleotides: 11.

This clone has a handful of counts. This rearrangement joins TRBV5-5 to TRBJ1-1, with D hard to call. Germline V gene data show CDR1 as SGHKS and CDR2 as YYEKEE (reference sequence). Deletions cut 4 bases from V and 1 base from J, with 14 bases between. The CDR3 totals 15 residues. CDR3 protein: CASSLTWQSNTEAFF. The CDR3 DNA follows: TGTGCCAGCAGCCTTACATGGCAGTCGAACACTGAAGCTTTCTTT.

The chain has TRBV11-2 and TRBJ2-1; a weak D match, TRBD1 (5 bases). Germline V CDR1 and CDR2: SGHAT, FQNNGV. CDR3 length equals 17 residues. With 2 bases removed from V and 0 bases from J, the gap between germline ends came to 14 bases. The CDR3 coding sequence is TGTGCCAGCAGCTTATTCGCAGGGAAGGACTCCTACAATGAGCAGTTCTTC. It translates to CASSLFAGKDSYNEQFF.

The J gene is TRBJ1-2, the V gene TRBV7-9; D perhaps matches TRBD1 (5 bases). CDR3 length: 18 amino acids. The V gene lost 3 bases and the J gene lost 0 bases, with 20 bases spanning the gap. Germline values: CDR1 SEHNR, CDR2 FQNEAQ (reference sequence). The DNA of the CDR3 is TGTGCCAGCAGCTTTGGGGCATTGACGGATGTCGCTAACTATGGCTACACCTTC. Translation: CASSFGALTDVANYGYTF.

CDR3 DNA: TGTGCCAGCAGCTTCCAGGACAGAGGATGGGGGGAGCAGTACTTC. Its translation: CASSFQDRGWGEQYF. The chain employs TRBV7-6 and TRBJ2-7; D might be TRBD1 (6 bases). This CDR3 has 15 residues. Germline V gene sequence: CDR1 SGHVS, CDR2 FNYEAQ. Trimming left V 3 bases short and J 7 bases short, with 19 bases between.

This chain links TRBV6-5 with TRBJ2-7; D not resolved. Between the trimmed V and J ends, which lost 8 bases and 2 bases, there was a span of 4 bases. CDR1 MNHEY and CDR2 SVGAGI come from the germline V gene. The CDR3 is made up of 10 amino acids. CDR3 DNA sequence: TGTGCCAGCGGAGCCTACGAGCAGTACTTC. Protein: CASGAYEQYF.

This chain's CDR3 is CASSVGLNEKLFF. In DNA, the CDR3 is TGTGCCAGCAGCGTAGGGCTGAATGAAAAACTGTTTTTT. The gene calls are TRBV9 and TRBJ1-4; D is ambiguous. CDR1 is SGDLS and CDR2 is YYNGEE in the germline V gene. The CDR3 runs to 13 residues. The V end lost 0 bases, the J end lost 5 bases, and 5 bases lay between the germline ends.

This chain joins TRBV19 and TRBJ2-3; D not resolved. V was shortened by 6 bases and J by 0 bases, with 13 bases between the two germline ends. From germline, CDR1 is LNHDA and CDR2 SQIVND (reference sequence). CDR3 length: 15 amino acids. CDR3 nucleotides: TGTGCCAGTAGCCCAGGATTATCTAGCACAGATACGCAGTATTTT. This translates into CASSPGLSSTDTQYF.

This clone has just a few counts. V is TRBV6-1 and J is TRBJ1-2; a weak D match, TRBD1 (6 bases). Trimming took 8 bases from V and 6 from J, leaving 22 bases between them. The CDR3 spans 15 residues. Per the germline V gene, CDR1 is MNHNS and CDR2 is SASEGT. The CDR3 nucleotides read TGTGCCAGCCCGACCACCTCGAACAGGGACGATGGCTACACCTTC. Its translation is CASPTTSNRDDGYTF.